The 21 T cell receptor beta chains listed next were all sequenced from one sample in a study of blood T cell repertoires in COVID-19. The method was immunoSEQ multiplex PCR; TCRdb's version includes in-frame clones alone and lacks a portion of them. The sample records just over 250,000 clones, about 81% being singletons. Sequences were obtained from PBMCs or T cells enriched from blood (not recorded which). These TCRs come from a man aged 25-40 years with acute COVID-19.

This chain connects TRBV4-2 to TRBJ2-2; the match to TRBD2 covers 11 bases. Germline CDR1 reads LGHNA; CDR2 reads YNFKEQ. Trimming at V came to 8 bases and at J to 4 bases, leaving 15 bases not matched to a gene. CDR3 length: 18 residues. This CDR3 reads CASGPRTSGSIGTGELFF. CDR3 sequence (DNA): TGTGCCAGCGGCCCTCGCACTAGCGGGAGTATCGGCACCGGGGAGCTGTTTTTT.

The rearrangement joins TRBV7-3 to TRBJ2-1; the match to TRBD2 covers 13 bases. Per the germline V gene, CDR1 is SGHTA and CDR2 is FQGTGA. The CDR3 spans 16 residues. V was pared by 6 bases and J by 5 bases, with 7 bases of the junction left unmatched. CDR3 residues: CASRSPGLAGNNEQFF. CDR3 in DNA: TGTGCCAGCAGATCTCCGGGACTAGCGGGGAACAATGAGCAGTTCTTC.

The gene calls are TRBV9 and TRBJ2-3; a weak D match, TRBD2 (7 bases). With 4 bases removed from V and 2 bases from J, the gap between germline ends came to 17 bases. The CDR3 runs to 16 residues. The V gene's germline CDR1 is SGDLS and CDR2 YYNGEE. CDR3 region: CASSLAGGPSTDTQYF. The CDR3 coding sequence is TGTGCCAGCAGCCTCGCCGGGGGGCCATCCACAGATACGCAGTATTTT.

The sample holds a few counts of this clone. The chain has TRBV7-9 and TRBJ1-1; D not certain. The CDR3 consists of 13 residues. The ends were cut back, 6 bases at V and 5 bases at J, with 13 bases in the middle. The germline gives CDR1 SEHNR, CDR2 FQNEAQ (reference sequence). Here the CDR3 DNA reads TGTGCCAGCAGTCTCGGACTCGTTACTGAAGCTTTCTTT. Its translation: CASSLGLVTEAFF.

The chain links TRBV28 to TRBJ2-7, with 10 bases lining up with TRBD2. The CDR3 sequence is 16 residues long. Germline trimming cut 6 bases from V and 3 bases from J; bases unmatched to any gene: 11. Germline values: CDR1 MDHEN, CDR2 SYDVKM. The CDR3 region has the DNA TGTGCCAGCAGCGTAATTAGCGGGGGGAATGTCTACGAGCAGTACGTC. It codes for CASSVISGGNVYEQYV.

The V and J genes are TRBV30 and TRBJ1-6; D possibly corresponds to TRBD1 (6 bases). This CDR3 has 14 residues. CDR1 and CDR2 (germline): GTSNPN, SVGIG (reference sequence). Trimming left V 3 bases short and J 10 bases short, with 16 bases between. The CDR3 spells CAWRIVDRVSPLHF. Written as DNA, the CDR3 is TGTGCCTGGAGAATAGTGGACAGAGTCTCACCCCTCCACTTT.

The chain employs TRBV9 and TRBJ1-6; no firm D call. Germline V gene sequence: CDR1 SGDLS, CDR2 YYNGEE. V gave up 1 base and J gave up 7 bases, with 6 bases separating them. CDR3 length: 13 amino acids. DNA for the CDR3: TGTGCCAGCAGCGTATACAGAAATTCACCCCTCCACTTT. It yields the protein CASSVYRNSPLHF. Full variable domain (missing parts from reference TRBV9 and TRBJ1-6): DSGVTQTPKHLITATGQRVTLRCSPRSGDLSVYWYQQSLDQGLQFLIQYYNGEERAKGNILERFSAQQFPDLHSELNLSSLELGDSALYFCASSVYRNSPLHFGNGTRLTVT.

CDR3 in amino acids: CASSPPPLASEQFF. CDR3 DNA: TGTGCCAGCAGCCCCCCCCCTCTAGCCTCCGAGCAGTTCTTC. The gene calls are TRBV28 and TRBJ2-1, with a possible D match to TRBD2 (5 bases). The germline CDR1 and CDR2 sequences are MDHEN and SYDVKM. V shed 6 bases and J shed 10 bases, with 19 bases lying between them. The CDR3 length is 14 residues. Full variable domain (rest looked up from reference TRBV28 and TRBJ2-1): DVKVTQSSRYLVKRTGEKVFLECVQDMDHENMFWYRQDPGLGLRLIYFSYDVKMKEKGDIPEGYSVSREKKERFSLILESASTNQTSMYLCASSPPPLASEQFFGPGTRLTVL.

The V call is TRBV27, the J call TRBJ1-5; 7 bases are shared with TRBD1. Germline trimming cut 0 bases from V and 6 bases from J; bases unmatched to any gene: 5. CDR3 length: 15 residues. Germline V gives CDR1 MNHEY, CDR2 SMNVEV (reference sequence). In DNA form, the CDR3 reads TGTGCCAGCAGTTTATCCAGACAGGGTCGTCAGCCCCAGCATTTT. Its protein is CASSLSRQGRQPQHF.

V is TRBV19 and J is TRBJ2-2; 8 positions agree with TRBD1. Trimming cost V 0 bases and J 5 bases; bases outside gene matches: 5. Germline V CDR1 and CDR2: LNHDA, SQIVND (reference sequence). The CDR3 covers 16 residues. CDR3 amino acids: CASSIDGRGLTGELFF. CDR3 DNA: TGTGCCAGTAGTATAGATGGCAGGGGGCTAACCGGGGAGCTGTTTTTT.

This clone was observed a single time. CDR3 sequence reads: CATSESGRATNEKLFF. Written as DNA, the CDR3 is TGTGCCACCAGTGAATCAGGGAGGGCTACTAATGAAAAACTGTTTTTT. This chain joins TRBV24-1 and TRBJ1-4, with D possibly matching TRBD1 (5 bases). Germline CDR1 KGHDR, CDR2 SFDVKD. V was shortened by 4 bases and J by 2 bases, with 13 bases between the two germline ends. The CDR3 runs 16 residues.

This chain joins TRBV19 and TRBJ1-5, with D possibly matching TRBD1 (6 bases). V was trimmed by 4 bases and J by 0 bases, leaving 7 bases between them. The CDR3 length is 14 residues. Germline V CDR1 and CDR2: LNHDA, SQIVND (reference sequence). CDR3 bases: TGTGCCAGTAGTAACAGGGATAGCAATCAGCCCCAGCATTTT. Its protein product is CASSNRDSNQPQHF.

This chain uses TRBV6-5 with TRBJ1-4; maybe TRBD1 (5 bases). The CDR3 spans 15 residues. Trimming left V 6 bases short and J 6 bases short, with 17 bases between. Germline CDR1 MNHEY, CDR2 SVGAGI. CDR3 amino acids: CASSLLGGFDEKLFF. As DNA, the CDR3 is TGTGCCAGCAGCCTATTGGGGGGTTTCGATGAAAAACTGTTTTTT.

The chain combines TRBV7-2 with TRBJ1-5, with D maybe TRBD1 (5 bases). This CDR3 comprises 15 residues. Trimming pared 1 base from V and 1 base from J, leaving 8 bases between. Germline CDR1 SGHTA, CDR2 FQGNSA. CDR3 amino acids: CASSLVGASNQPQHF. The CDR3 region has the DNA TGTGCCAGCAGCTTAGTTGGGGCCAGCAATCAGCCCCAGCATTTT.

This rearrangement joins TRBV6-4 to TRBJ1-1; a weak D match, TRBD1 (5 bases). V lost 4 bases and J lost 6, with 12 bases in between. In germline, CDR1 is MRHNA, CDR2 SNTAGT. The CDR3 extends over 13 amino acids. The CDR3 nucleotides read TGTGCCAGCAGTGTAGGGGCGTCAGCTGAAGCTTTCTTT. It specifies CASSVGASAEAFF.

Of note for this clone: The same CDR3 is also encoded by other DNA sequences in this sample. The rearrangement uses TRBV7-3 and TRBJ1-1; D is unresolved. The CDR3 consists of 13 residues. Between the trimmed V and J ends, which lost 2 bases and 1 base, there was a span of 5 bases. The germline V gene encodes CDR1 SGHTA and CDR2 FQGTGA. This CDR3 is CASSLSQNTEAFF. For the CDR3, the DNA is TGTGCCAGCAGCTTATCCCAGAACACTGAAGCTTTCTTT. The entire variable domain, with the rest obtained from reference TRBV7-3 and TRBJ1-1, is as follows: GAGVSQTPSNKVTEKGKYVELRCDPISGHTALYWYRQSLGQGPEFLIYFQGTGAADDSGLPNDRFFAVRPEGSVSTLKIQRTERGDSAVYLCASSLSQNTEAFFGQGTRLTVV.

This clone came up a few times. The chain combines TRBV4-1 with TRBJ1-6, with TRBD1 matching 7 bases. The CDR3 has 17 amino acids. The J segment lost 6 bases and the V segment lost 3 bases, leaving 11 bases of the junction unmatched. Germline V gene data show CDR1 as MGHRA and CDR2 as YSYEKL. The DNA for the CDR3 is TGCGCCAGCAGCCAGTATACACCGGGACAGAGTAATTCACCCCTCCACTTT. This translates into CASSQYTPGQSNSPLHF.

In nucleotides, the CDR3 is TGTGCCAGCAGTGAATTACGGGGGTTTGACTATGGCTACACCTTC. It translates to CASSELRGFDYGYTF. This chain uses TRBV2 with TRBJ1-2; D may be TRBD1 (5 bases). CDR1 and CDR2 (germline): SNHLY, FYNNEI. The CDR3 has 15 amino acids. V shed 2 bases and J shed 3 bases, with 13 bases lying between them.

V usage is TRBV3-1 (or the pseudogene TRBV3-2) and J usage is TRBJ2-3; 10 nucleotides align to TRBD2. Germline V gives CDR1 LGHDT, CDR2 YNNKEL (reference sequence). V shed 5 bases, J shed 5 bases, and the junction held 13 bases outside the gene matches. The CDR3 spans 17 residues. The CDR3 here is CASSEVSSGGLGDTQYF. The DNA for the CDR3 is TGTGCCAGCAGCGAAGTTAGTAGCGGGGGGCTTGGAGATACGCAGTATTTT.

This chain joins TRBV6-2 or TRBV6-3 and TRBJ2-7; 14 bases agree with TRBD2. Germline lookup yields CDR1 MNHEY and CDR2 SVGEGT. This CDR3 region has 20 residues. Trimming took 5 bases from V and 0 from J; bases not matched to a gene: 15. The CDR3 sequence is CASSRYRLAGGPVGSYEQYV. The CDR3 DNA reads TGTGCCAGCAGTCGCTATCGACTAGCGGGGGGGCCAGTTGGCTCCTACGAGCAGTACGTC.

This clone was found once. The rearrangement uses TRBV28 and TRBJ2-3, with D possibly being TRBD2 (6 bases). This CDR3 region has 15 residues. CDR1 MDHEN and CDR2 SYDVKM come from the germline V gene. Trimming removed 6 bases from V and 2 bases from J, with 15 bases in between. The CDR3 DNA follows: TGTGCCAGCAGCCACCCGGGGGACTCCACAGATACGCAGTATTTT. It encodes CASSHPGDSTDTQYF.